These 21 T cell receptor beta chains originate from one sample sequenced in a study. Using its own MiXCR run on the RT-PCR reads, TCRdb lists one record per CDR3 protein. The repertoire holds more than 600,000 distinct CDR3 sequences, with 12% to 15% as singletons. Sequencing used memory CD4+ T cells from blood. These receptor sequences come from a female donor in good health, serving as a healthy control.

This clonotype was seen more than once but under ten times. The chain links TRBV6-6 to TRBJ2-7; TRBD2 matches 8 bases. From germline, CDR1 is MNHNY and CDR2 SVGAGI (reference sequence). V was pared by 8 bases and J by 0 bases, with 6 bases of the junction left unmatched. The CDR3 spans 14 residues. The DNA for the CDR3 is TGTGCCAGCGCATCGACTAGCGACTCCTACGAGCAGTACTTC. This sequence encodes CASASTSDSYEQYF.

The chain joins TRBV5-4 to TRBJ1-1, with D hard to call. V gave up 4 bases and J gave up 2 bases, with 18 bases separating them. In germline, CDR1 is SGHNT, CDR2 YYREEE (reference sequence). The CDR3 consists of 16 residues. DNA of the CDR3: TGTGCCAGCAGCACCAAATCCGGGCCTGCTAACACTGAAGCTTTCTTT. Encoded protein: CASSTKSGPANTEAFF.

This clonotype was detected ten times or more. The chain couples TRBV24-1 to TRBJ2-1; 7 bases fit TRBD1. The CDR3 spans 14 residues. Germline V gene lookup returns CDR1 KGHDR and CDR2 SFDVKD. With 7 bases clipped from V and 3 bases from J, the junction kept 5 bases outside the gene matches. CDR3 loop: CATRGGSGYNEQFF. Written as DNA, the CDR3 is TGTGCCACCAGAGGGGGCTCTGGCTACAATGAGCAGTTCTTC.

This clonotype was found many times. J is TRBJ2-2 and V is TRBV7-2; D call uncertain. V lost 4 bases and J lost 0, with 9 bases in between. This CDR3 spans 15 amino acids. Germline V gene lookup returns CDR1 SGHTA and CDR2 FQGNSA. The CDR3: CASSSQPSNTGELFF. The CDR3, as DNA: TGTGCCAGCAGCTCACAGCCCTCGAACACCGGGGAGCTGTTTTTT.

This clonotype was seen only a few times. The chain employs TRBV6-6 and TRBJ1-3; D possibly corresponds to TRBD1 (6 bases). Looked up from germline, CDR1 is MNHNY and CDR2 is SVGAGI (reference sequence). The CDR3 is 13 amino acids. Trimming cost V 7 bases and J 4 bases, with 11 bases left between them. Here the CDR3 DNA reads TGTGCCAGCAATGCAGGGGCCGGAAACACCATATATTTT. Protein product: CASNAGAGNTIYF.

This sequence joins TRBV7-2 and TRBJ1-6; TRBD1 matches at 10 bases. Germline CDR1 SGHTA, CDR2 FQGNSA. Trimming cost V 5 bases and J 13 bases; bases outside gene matches: 17. This CDR3 has 17 amino acids. This chain's CDR3 is CASSPHPAGTGVSPLHF. The CDR3 nucleotides are TGTGCCAGCAGCCCGCATCCGGCCGGGACAGGGGTTTCCCCCCTCCACTTT. The full variable domain, rest sourced from reference TRBV7-2 and TRBJ1-6, is GAGVSQSPSNKVTEKGKDVELRCDPISGHTALYWYRQSLGQGLEFLIYFQGNSAPDKSGLPSDRFSAERTGGSVSTLTIQRTQQEDSAVYLCASSPHPAGTGVSPLHFGNGTRLTVT.

This clonotype was seen ten or more times. The chain joins TRBV15 to TRBJ1-6; 11 positions match TRBD1. V lost 0 bases to trimming and J lost 9 bases; unmatched junction nucleotides: 4. There are 16 residues in the CDR3. Germline V gene lookup returns CDR1 LNHNV and CDR2 YYDKDF (reference sequence). CDR3 nucleotide sequence: TGTGCCACCAGCAGAGACGGGACAGGGGGTGGTTCACCCCTCCACTTT. Its translation is CATSRDGTGGGSPLHF.

This clonotype has a count of ten or more. This CDR3 is CASSAGYGYTF. The CDR3 DNA follows: TGTGCCAGCAGCGCGGGCTATGGCTACACCTTC. The chain combines TRBV9 with TRBJ1-2; the D is unclear. V gave up 3 bases and J gave up 4 bases, with 4 bases separating them. This CDR3 is 11 amino acids long. Germline CDR1 is SGDLS and CDR2 is YYNGEE.

This clonotype was detected a few times. The chain joins TRBV3-1 to TRBJ2-2; D might be TRBD1 (6 bases). The CDR3 is 15 amino acids. V was cut by 6 bases and J by 4 bases, with 15 bases left in between. Germline V CDR1 and CDR2: LGHDT, YNNKEL (reference sequence). The CDR3 spells CASSQYRDPTGELFF. Written as DNA, the CDR3 is TGTGCCAGCAGTCAATACAGGGATCCCACCGGGGAGCTGTTTTTT. Drawing the rest from reference TRBV3-1 and TRBJ2-2, the complete variable domain is DTAVSQTPKYLVTQMGNDKSIKCEQNLGHDTMYWYKQDSKKFLKIMFSYNNKELIINETVPNRFSPKSPDKAHLNLHINSLELGDSAVYFCASSQYRDPTGELFFGEGSRLTVL.

The V and J genes are TRBV25-1 and TRBJ2-3; D is uncertain. The CDR3 is 14 residues long. Germline CDR1 reads MGHDK; CDR2 reads SYGVNS. With 3 bases removed from V and 2 bases from J, the gap between germline ends came to 9 bases. The CDR3 nucleotides read TGTGCCAGCAGTGATCTCCTCAACACAGATACGCAGTATTTT. Its translation: CASSDLLNTDTQYF.

This clonotype was observed a few times. The rearrangement uses TRBV7-3 and TRBJ1-6, with 8 bases fitting TRBD1. The CDR3 is 15 amino acids. V dropped 6 bases and J dropped 4; count of bases not matched to a gene: 5. In germline, CDR1 is SGHTA, CDR2 FQGTGA. The CDR3, as DNA: TGTGCCAGCAGACCAGGGGGCGAATATAATTCACCCCTCCACTTT. Translating it yields CASRPGGEYNSPLHF.

The chain has TRBV18 and TRBJ2-3; the D is unclear. Trimming cost V 2 bases and J 0 bases, with 12 bases left between them. Germline CDR1 is KGHSH and CDR2 is LQKENI. The CDR3 length is 16 residues. The DNA of the CDR3 is TGTGCCAGCTCACCAAGGCAGCTCGATAGCACAGATACGCAGTATTTT. As protein: CASSPRQLDSTDTQYF.

The chain carries TRBV28 and TRBJ2-2; 9 positions match TRBD1. V trimming: 4 bases; J trimming: 6 bases; junction bases outside the gene matches: 3. Per germline, CDR1 MDHEN and CDR2 SYDVKM. The CDR3 consists of 14 residues. The CDR3 region has the DNA TGTGCCAGCAGTTCTACAGGGGGCCCCGGGGAGCTGTTTTTT. This translates into CASSSTGGPGELFF. The full variable domain, its missing parts supplied by reference TRBV28 and TRBJ2-2, is DVKVTQSSRYLVKRTGEKVFLECVQDMDHENMFWYRQDPGLGLRLIYFSYDVKMKEKGDIPEGYSVSREKKERFSLILESASTNQTSMYLCASSSTGGPGELFFGEGSRLTVL.

The chain employs TRBV6-1 and TRBJ2-7; D unclear. V was cut by 8 bases and J by 3 bases, with 11 bases left in between. Germline V gene sequence: CDR1 MNHNS, CDR2 SASEGT. This CDR3 region has 12 residues. Written as DNA, the CDR3 is TGTGCCAGCGGCAGATACTTCTACGAGCAGTACTTC. Translated: CASGRYFYEQYF.

This clonotype was seen repeatedly, ten times or more. This chain links TRBV18 with TRBJ1-4; 9 nucleotides match TRBD1. CDR3 length: 15 amino acids. Per germline, CDR1 KGHSH and CDR2 LQKENI. The V and J ends lost 1 base and 8 bases, in that order; junction bases with no gene match: 5. As DNA, the CDR3 is TGTGCCAGCTCACCACGGGGACAGGGTAACGAAAAACTGTTTTTT. Its protein is CASSPRGQGNEKLFF.

This clonotype was observed at least ten times. V gene TRBV4-2 combines with J gene TRBJ2-2; 7 bases are shared with TRBD1. The CDR3 length is 16 residues. Germline CDR1 and CDR2: LGHNA and YNFKEQ. The V and J ends lost 0 bases and 0 bases, in that order; junction bases with no gene match: 1. The DNA of the CDR3 is TGTGCCAGCAGCCAAGAACAGGGGACGAACACCGGGGAGCTGTTTTTT. Protein: CASSQEQGTNTGELFF.

The CDR3 nucleotides read TGTGCCAGCAGTGCCCAGCGGAGAGGTTCCTACGAGCAGTACTTC. Protein: CASSAQRRGSYEQYF. This rearrangement joins TRBV2 to TRBJ2-7, with a weak D call TRBD2 (5 bases). The CDR3 length is 15 residues. Germline V lookup: CDR1 SNHLY, CDR2 FYNNEI. V lost 4 bases and J lost 1, with 14 bases in between.

This clonotype was seen more than once but under ten times. The J gene is TRBJ2-2, the V gene TRBV12-3 or TRBV12-4; 8 bases align to TRBD1. The J segment lost 8 bases and the V segment lost 6 bases, leaving 14 bases of the junction unmatched. This CDR3 is 16 amino acids long. The CDR3 DNA reads as TGTGCCAGCAGGCCTGGACAGGGAATCGGTCGTGGGGAGCTGTTTTTT. This encodes CASRPGQGIGRGELFF.

This rearrangement joins TRBV7-6 to TRBJ1-1, with D perhaps matching TRBD1 (5 bases). V lost 5 bases and J 6 bases, leaving 16 bases between the germline ends. Per germline, CDR1 SGHVS and CDR2 FNYEAQ. The CDR3 extends over 14 amino acids. The CDR3 DNA sequence: TGTGCCAGCAGCCCCCGTAGCGGGGCTTCTGAAGCTTTCTTT. Translated, it gives CASSPRSGASEAFF. The complete variable domain, with remaining parts taken from reference TRBV7-6 and TRBJ1-1, reads GAGVSQSPRYKVTKRGQDVALRCDPISGHVSLYWYRQALGQGPEFLTYFNYEAQQDKSGLPNDRFSAERPEGSISTLTIQRTEQRDSAMYRCASSPRSGASEAFFGQGTRLTVV.

V gene TRBV20-1 combines with J gene TRBJ2-1, with TRBD2 matching 9 bases. CDR1 is DFQATT and CDR2 is SNEGSKA in the germline V gene (reference sequence). Trimming at V came to 5 bases and at J to 3 bases, leaving 8 bases not matched to a gene. The CDR3 runs 15 residues. CDR3 sequence (DNA): TGCAGTGCTCCTCCTAGCGGGAAAAGCTACAATGAGCAGTTCTTC. Amino acids: CSAPPSGKSYNEQFF.

This clonotype was seen many times. The chain couples TRBV18 to TRBJ2-7; TRBD1 matches 11 bases. V lost 3 bases and J lost 5; bases outside the gene matches: 0. CDR1 and CDR2 from the germline V gene are KGHSH and LQKENI. The CDR3 is 13 amino acids. The CDR3 loop is CASSPGQGDEQYF. The CDR3 DNA sequence: TGTGCCAGCTCACCGGGACAGGGGGACGAGCAGTACTTC.